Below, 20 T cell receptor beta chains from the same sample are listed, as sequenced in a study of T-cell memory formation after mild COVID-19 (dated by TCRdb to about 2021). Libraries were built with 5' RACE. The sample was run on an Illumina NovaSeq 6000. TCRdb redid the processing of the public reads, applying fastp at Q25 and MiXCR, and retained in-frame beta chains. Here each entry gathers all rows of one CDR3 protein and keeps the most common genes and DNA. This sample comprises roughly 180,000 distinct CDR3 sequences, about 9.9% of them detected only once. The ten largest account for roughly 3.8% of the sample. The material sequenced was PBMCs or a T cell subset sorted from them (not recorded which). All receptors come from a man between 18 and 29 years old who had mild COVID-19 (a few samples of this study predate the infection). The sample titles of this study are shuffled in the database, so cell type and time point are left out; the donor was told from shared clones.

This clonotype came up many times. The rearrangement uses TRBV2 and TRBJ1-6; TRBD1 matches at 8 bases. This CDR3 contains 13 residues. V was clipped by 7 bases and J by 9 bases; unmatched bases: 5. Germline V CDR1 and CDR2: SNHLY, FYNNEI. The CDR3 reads CASKGTGGSPLHF. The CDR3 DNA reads TGTGCCAGCAAAGGGACAGGAGGTTCACCCCTCCACTTT.

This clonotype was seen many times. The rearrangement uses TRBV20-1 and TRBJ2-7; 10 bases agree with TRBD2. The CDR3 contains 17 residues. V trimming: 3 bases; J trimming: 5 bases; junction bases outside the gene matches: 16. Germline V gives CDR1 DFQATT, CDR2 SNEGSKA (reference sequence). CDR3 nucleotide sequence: TGCAGTGCTAGCCCGATAACTAGCGGGGTAGGTAACCACGAGCAGTACGTC. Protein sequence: CSASPITSGVGNHEQYV.

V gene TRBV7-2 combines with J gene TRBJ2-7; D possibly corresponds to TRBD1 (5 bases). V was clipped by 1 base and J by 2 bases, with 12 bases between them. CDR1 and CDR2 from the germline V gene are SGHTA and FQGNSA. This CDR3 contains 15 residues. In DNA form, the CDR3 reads TGTGCCAGCAGCTTAGAGGCTCAGGGCCCCTACGAGCAGTACTTC. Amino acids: CASSLEAQGPYEQYF.

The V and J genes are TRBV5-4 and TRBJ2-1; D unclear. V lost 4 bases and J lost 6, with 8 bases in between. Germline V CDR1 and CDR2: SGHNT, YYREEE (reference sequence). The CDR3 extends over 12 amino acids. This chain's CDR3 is CASSQDSNEQFF. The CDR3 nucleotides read TGTGCCAGCAGCCAAGACTCCAATGAGCAGTTCTTC.

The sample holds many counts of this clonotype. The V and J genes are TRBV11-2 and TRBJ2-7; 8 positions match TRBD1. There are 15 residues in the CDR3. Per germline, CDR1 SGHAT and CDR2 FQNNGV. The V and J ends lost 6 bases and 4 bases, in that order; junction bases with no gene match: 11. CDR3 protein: CASRDARTGNYEQYF. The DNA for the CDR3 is TGTGCCAGCAGGGACGCGAGGACAGGGAATTACGAGCAGTACTTC.

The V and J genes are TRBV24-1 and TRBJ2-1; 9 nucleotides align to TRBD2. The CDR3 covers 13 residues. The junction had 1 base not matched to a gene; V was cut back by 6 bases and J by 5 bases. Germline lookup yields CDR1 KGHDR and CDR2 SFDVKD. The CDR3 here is CATSRLADNEQFF. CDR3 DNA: TGTGCCACCAGTCGACTAGCGGACAATGAGCAGTTCTTC.

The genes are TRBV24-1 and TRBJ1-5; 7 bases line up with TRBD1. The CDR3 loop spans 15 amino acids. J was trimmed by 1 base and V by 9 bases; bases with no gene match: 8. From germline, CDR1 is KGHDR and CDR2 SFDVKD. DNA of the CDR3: TGTGCCACCCCGACAGGGCTTAGGAGCAATCAGCCCCAGCATTTT. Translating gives CATPTGLRSNQPQHF.

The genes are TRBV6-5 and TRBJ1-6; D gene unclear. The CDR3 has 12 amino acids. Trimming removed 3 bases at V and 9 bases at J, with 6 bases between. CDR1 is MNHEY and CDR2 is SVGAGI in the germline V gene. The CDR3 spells CASSYGLSPLHF. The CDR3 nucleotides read TGTGCCAGCAGTTATGGACTTTCACCCCTCCACTTT.

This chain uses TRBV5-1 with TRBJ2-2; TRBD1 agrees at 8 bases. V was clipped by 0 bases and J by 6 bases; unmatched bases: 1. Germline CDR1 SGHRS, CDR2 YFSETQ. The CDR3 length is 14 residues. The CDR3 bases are TGCGCCAGCAGCTTGGCAGGGGGCCCCGGGGAGCTGTTTTTT. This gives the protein CASSLAGGPGELFF.

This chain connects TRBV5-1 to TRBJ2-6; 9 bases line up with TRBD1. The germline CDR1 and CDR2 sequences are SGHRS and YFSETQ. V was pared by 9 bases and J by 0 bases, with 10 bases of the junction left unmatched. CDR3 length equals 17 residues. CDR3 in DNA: TGCGCCAACCAGGACAGGGGCCCTTTCTCTGGGGCCAACGTCCTGACTTTC. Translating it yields CANQDRGPFSGANVLTF.

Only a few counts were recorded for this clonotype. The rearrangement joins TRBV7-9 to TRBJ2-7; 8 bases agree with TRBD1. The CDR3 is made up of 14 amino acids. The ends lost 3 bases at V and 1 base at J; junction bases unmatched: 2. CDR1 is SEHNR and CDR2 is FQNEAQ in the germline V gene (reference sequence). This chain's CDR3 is CASSFGQGSYEQYF. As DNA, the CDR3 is TGTGCCAGCAGCTTTGGACAGGGTTCCTACGAGCAGTACTTC.

The CDR3 DNA reads as TGCGCCAGCAGCCGAGGGACATCCCCTCACATCGCTTTCTTT. This encodes CASSRGTSPHIAFF. This chain joins TRBV4-3 and TRBJ1-1, with D perhaps matching TRBD1 (6 bases). The CDR3 is 14 amino acids. Per germline, CDR1 LGHNA and CDR2 YSLEER. V gave up 4 bases and J gave up 11 bases, with 20 bases separating them.

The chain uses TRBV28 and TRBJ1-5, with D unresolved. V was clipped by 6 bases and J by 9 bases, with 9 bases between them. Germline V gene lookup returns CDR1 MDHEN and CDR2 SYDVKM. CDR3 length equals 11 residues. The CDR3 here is CASSLEWPQHF. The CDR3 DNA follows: TGTGCCAGCAGCCTCGAGTGGCCCCAGCATTTT.

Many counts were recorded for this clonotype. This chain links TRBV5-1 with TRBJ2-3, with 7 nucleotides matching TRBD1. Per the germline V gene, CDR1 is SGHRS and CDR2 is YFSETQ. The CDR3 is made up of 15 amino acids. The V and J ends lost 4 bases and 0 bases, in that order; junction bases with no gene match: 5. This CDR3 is CASSPGQLSTDTQYF. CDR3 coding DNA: TGCGCCAGCAGCCCGGGACAGCTAAGCACAGATACGCAGTATTTT.

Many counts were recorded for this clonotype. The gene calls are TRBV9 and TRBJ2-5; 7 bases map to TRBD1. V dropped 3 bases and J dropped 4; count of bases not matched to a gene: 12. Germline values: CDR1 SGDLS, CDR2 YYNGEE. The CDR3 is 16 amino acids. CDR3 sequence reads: CASSASPLDRVETQYF. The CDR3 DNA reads TGTGCCAGCAGCGCCAGCCCCCTTGACAGGGTAGAGACCCAGTACTTC.

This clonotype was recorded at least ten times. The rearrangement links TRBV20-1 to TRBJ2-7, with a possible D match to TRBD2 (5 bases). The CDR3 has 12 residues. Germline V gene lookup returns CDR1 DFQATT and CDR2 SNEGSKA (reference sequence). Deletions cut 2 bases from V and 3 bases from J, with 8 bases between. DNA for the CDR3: TGCAGTGCTAGACTAGCCGGCTACGAGCAGTACTTC. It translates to CSARLAGYEQYF.

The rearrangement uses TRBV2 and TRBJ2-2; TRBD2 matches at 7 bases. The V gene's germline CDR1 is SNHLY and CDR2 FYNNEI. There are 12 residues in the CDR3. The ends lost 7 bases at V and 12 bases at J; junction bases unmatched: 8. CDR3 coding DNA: TGTGCCAGCACTGTAAGCGGGGCCAAGCTGTTTTTT. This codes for CASTVSGAKLFF.

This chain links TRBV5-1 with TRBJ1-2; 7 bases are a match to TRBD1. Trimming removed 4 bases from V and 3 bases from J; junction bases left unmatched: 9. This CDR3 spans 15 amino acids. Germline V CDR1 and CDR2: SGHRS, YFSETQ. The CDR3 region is CASSPTGDTYYGYTF. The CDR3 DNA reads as TGCGCCAGCAGCCCCACAGGGGACACCTACTATGGCTACACCTTC.

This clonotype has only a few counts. CDR3 nucleotide sequence: TGTGCCAGCACCACCTGGACAATCCAGTACTTC. It yields the protein CASTTWTIQYF. The J gene is TRBJ2-5, the V gene TRBV11-2, with D possibly being TRBD1 (5 bases). The germline V gene encodes CDR1 SGHAT and CDR2 FQNNGV. The CDR3 has 11 residues. V was shortened by 7 bases and J by 10 bases, with 13 bases between the two germline ends.

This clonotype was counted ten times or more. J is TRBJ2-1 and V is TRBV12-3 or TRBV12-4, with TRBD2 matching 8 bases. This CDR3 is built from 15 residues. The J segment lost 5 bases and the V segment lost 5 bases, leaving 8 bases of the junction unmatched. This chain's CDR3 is CASSPGLAGNNEQFF. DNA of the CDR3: TGTGCCAGCAGTCCCGGGTTAGCGGGGAACAATGAGCAGTTCTTC.